Listed below are T cell receptor beta chains from one sample, sequenced in a study of CXCR3-negative and CXCR3-positive naive CD8 T cells. TCRdb reworked the 5' RACE reads into one entry per CDR3 protein, no DNA. This sample's table reports 150,000 to 180,000 distinct CDR3 sequences. Sequencing was done on a sample of naive CXCR3+ CD8+ T cells from blood. Receptors originate from a human donor in good health. Some clones in this sample may be carry-over from other donors' samples. CDR3s include the opening cysteine and the closing phenylalanine or tryptophan.

>TRBJ1-1|TRBV29-1|12
CSVQVMNTEAFF
>TRBJ1-1|TRBV7-9|14
CASSGTALNTEAFF
>TRBJ2-7|TRBV7-9|14
CASSGVRGPDEQYF
>TRBJ2-7|TRBV30|12
CARAGDSYEQYF
>TRBJ2-1|TRBV29-1|15
CSAERGTSFVDEQFF
>TRBJ2-5|TRBV6-2/TRBV6-3|14
CASSWMGLQETQYF
>TRBJ2-7|TRBV7-8|16
CASSFPRARDLREQYF
>TRBJ2-2|TRBV5-1|12
CASSFSTGELFF
>TRBJ1-5|TRBV7-8|15
CASSLEGVSNQPQHF
>TRBJ2-5|TRBV14|15
CASSSSDSRQETQYF
>TRBJ2-3|TRBV7-2|16
CASSPPRTPGTDTQYF